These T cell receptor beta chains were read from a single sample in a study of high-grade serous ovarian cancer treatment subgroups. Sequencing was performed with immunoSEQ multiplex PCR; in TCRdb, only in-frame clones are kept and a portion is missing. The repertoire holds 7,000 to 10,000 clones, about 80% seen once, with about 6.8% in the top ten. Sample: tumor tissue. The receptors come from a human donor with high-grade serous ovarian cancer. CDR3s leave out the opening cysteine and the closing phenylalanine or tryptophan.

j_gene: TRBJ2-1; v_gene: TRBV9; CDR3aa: ASSDQPEAGENNEQF
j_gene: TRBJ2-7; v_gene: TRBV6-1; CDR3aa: ASSETNDHEQY
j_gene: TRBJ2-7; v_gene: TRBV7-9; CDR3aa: ASSLAFRVEQY
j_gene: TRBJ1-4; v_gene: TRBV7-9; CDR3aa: ASSLEWEGEKLF
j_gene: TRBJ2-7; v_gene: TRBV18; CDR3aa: ASSQGQGEVYEQY
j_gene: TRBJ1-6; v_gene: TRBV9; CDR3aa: ASSVARVGSYNSPLH
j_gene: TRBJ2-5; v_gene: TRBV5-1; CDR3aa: ASSPPTQETQY
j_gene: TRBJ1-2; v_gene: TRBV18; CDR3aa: ASSPADRIYGYT
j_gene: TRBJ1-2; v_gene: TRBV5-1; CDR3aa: ASSLSTGGYGYT
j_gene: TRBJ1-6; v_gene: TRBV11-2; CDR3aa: ASSLAGRGTSPLH
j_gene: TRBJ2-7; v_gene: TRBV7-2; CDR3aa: ASSLRNYEQY
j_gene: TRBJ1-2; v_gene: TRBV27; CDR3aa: ASSHIQGSNYGYT
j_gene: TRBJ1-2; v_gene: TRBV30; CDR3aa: AWDAMDQKHGYT
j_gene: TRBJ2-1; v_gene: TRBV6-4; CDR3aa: ASSYNEQF
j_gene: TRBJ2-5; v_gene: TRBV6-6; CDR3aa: ASSYSGQSQETQY
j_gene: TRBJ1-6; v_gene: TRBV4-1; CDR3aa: ASSQEGTDPTGRNSPLH
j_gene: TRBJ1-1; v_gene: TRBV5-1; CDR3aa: ASSPRWGTGGVDTEAF
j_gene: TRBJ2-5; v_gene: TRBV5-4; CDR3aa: ASSYAALAETQY
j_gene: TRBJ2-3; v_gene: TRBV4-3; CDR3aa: ASSQPPWGGPFGTDTQY